These 17 T cell receptor beta chains were all obtained from the same sample, sequenced in a study of blood T cells in healthy people across ages. With a J-beta primer mix and a sample-barcoded 5' primer, a second PCR ran roughly 7 to 11 cycles. Via MiXCR, TCRdb re-called the 5' RACE reads, giving one row per CDR3 protein. The sample has 700,000 to 950,000 distinct CDR3 sequences; roughly 44% are singletons. Input material: blood. The receptor set was obtained from a woman in her fifties or sixties in good health.

This sequence joins TRBV15 and TRBJ2-3, with 7 bases aligning to TRBD1. This CDR3 region has 17 residues. V lost 0 bases and J lost 1; bases outside the gene matches: 7. The germline gives CDR1 LNHNV, CDR2 YYDKDF (reference sequence). In nucleotides, the CDR3 is TGTGCCACCAGCAGAGAGGGATACGGGACAGGCACAGATACGCAGTATTTT. It is translated as CATSREGYGTGTDTQYF.

The chain uses TRBV10-3 and TRBJ2-1; no firm D call. The germline V gene has CDR1 ENHRY and CDR2 SYGVKD. The CDR3 has 12 amino acids. The V end was cut by 8 bases, the J end by 8 bases, with 13 bases between. CDR3 sequence (DNA): TGTGCCATCTCCGGGCTCAGCGATGAGCAGTTCTTC. Translated, it gives CAISGLSDEQFF.

This clonotype was seen repeatedly, ten times or more. The V call is TRBV29-1, the J call TRBJ2-7, with a tentative D call TRBD2 (5 bases). This CDR3 region has 12 residues. Trimming cost V 7 bases and J 5 bases, with 15 bases left between them. Germline-derived CDR1 and CDR2 are SQVTM and ANQGSEA. The CDR3 region is CSGKRANDEQYF. CDR3 nucleotide sequence: TGCAGCGGAAAGAGGGCAAACGACGAGCAGTACTTC.

This clonotype was seen only once. The chain employs TRBV6-5 and TRBJ1-6, with 10 bases lining up with TRBD1. V shed 5 bases and J 7 bases; nucleotides not matched to a gene: 5. CDR3 size: 15 residues. Germline values: CDR1 MNHEY, CDR2 SVGAGI. CDR3 amino acids: CASSTRQGANSPLHF. The CDR3 DNA reads TGTGCCAGCAGTACCCGACAGGGGGCAAATTCACCCCTCCACTTT.

The rearrangement joins TRBV7-8 to TRBJ1-5; D is perhaps TRBD1 (6 bases). Germline V gives CDR1 SGHVS, CDR2 FQNEAQ. Trimming shortened V by 0 bases and J by 4 bases, and 16 bases separated the two germline ends. The CDR3 has 17 residues. CDR3 DNA: TGTGCCAGCAGCTTAGCGGAGGGGGGTAGGGGAAATCAGCCCCAGCATTTT. Protein sequence: CASSLAEGGRGNQPQHF.

The chain has TRBV6-1 and TRBJ2-1, with 8 bases matching TRBD2. Germline CDR1 reads MNHNS; CDR2 reads SASEGT. J lost 4 bases, V lost 2 bases, and 7 bases had no gene match. The CDR3 has 16 amino acids. The CDR3 DNA sequence: TGTGCCAGCAGTGAAAGGGCGGGAGGACCGTACAATGAGCAGTTCTTC. Amino acids: CASSERAGGPYNEQFF.

This clonotype was counted at least ten times. V usage is TRBV20-1 and J usage is TRBJ2-1, with 10 bases fitting TRBD2. CDR3 length: 18 residues. V was clipped by 3 bases and J by 0 bases; unmatched bases: 11. Germline-derived CDR1 and CDR2 are DFQATT and SNEGSKA (reference sequence). The CDR3 reads CSARSLAGEGSSYNEQFF. CDR3 nucleotides: TGCAGTGCTAGGAGTCTAGCGGGAGAGGGGAGCTCCTACAATGAGCAGTTCTTC.

This clonotype was seen a handful of times. The DNA for the CDR3 is TGTGCCAGCAGCGTAGGGGAGGCCCAGTTCTTC. It codes for CASSVGEAQFF. This chain links TRBV9 with TRBJ2-1; D is possibly TRBD2 (6 bases). CDR1 SGDLS and CDR2 YYNGEE come from the germline V gene. The V gene lost 0 bases and the J gene lost 13 bases, with 8 bases spanning the gap. The CDR3 runs to 11 residues.

The J gene is TRBJ2-3, the V gene TRBV6-6, with D perhaps matching TRBD1 (6 bases). The CDR3 runs to 14 residues. V lost 10 bases to trimming and J lost 2 bases, with 16 bases between them. Germline loops: CDR1 MNHNY, CDR2 SVGAGI (reference sequence). The CDR3 is CATRPDSFTDTQYF. The CDR3 bases are TGTGCCACCCGACCGGACAGCTTCACAGATACGCAGTATTTT.

This clonotype occurred a few times. The rearrangement joins TRBV4-2 to TRBJ1-1, with a tentative D call TRBD1 (5 bases). Per germline, CDR1 LGHNA and CDR2 YNFKEQ. The CDR3 has 13 amino acids. Trimming took 3 bases from V and 7 from J, leaving 12 bases between them. CDR3 sequence: CASSQPLTVEAFF. The CDR3 nucleotides are TGTGCCAGCAGCCAGCCTTTGACAGTTGAAGCTTTCTTT.

Concerning this clonotype itself: A read error may produce the germline difference seen at one junction end. The chain couples TRBV6-6 to TRBJ2-5; the D is unclear. The CDR3 is made up of 17 amino acids. Per germline, CDR1 MNHNY and CDR2 SVGAGI (reference sequence). The DNA of the CDR3 is TGTGCCAGCAGTAACTCGATAATGTCGGTCAGACAAGAGACCCAGTACTTC. Translation gives CASSNSIMSVRQETQYF.

The sample holds a few counts of this clonotype. The chain links TRBV20-1 to TRBJ2-7; 8 bases match TRBD1. The CDR3 covers 13 residues. V shed 1 base and J 2 bases; nucleotides not matched to a gene: 1. CDR1 is DFQATT, CDR2 SNEGSKA, per germline (reference sequence). The CDR3 sequence is CSARGDRTYEQYF. CDR3 sequence (DNA): TGCAGTGCTAGAGGGGACAGGACCTACGAGCAGTACTTC.

With respect to this clonotype: The junction departs from germline at one end; a sequencing error may be responsible. V is TRBV7-9 and J is TRBJ2-3, with TRBD1 matching 7 bases. The germline CDR1 and CDR2 sequences are SEHNR and FQNEAQ (reference sequence). There are 14 residues in the CDR3. Here the CDR3 reads CTSSLRTGTDTQYF. DNA of the CDR3: TGTACCAGCAGCCTACGGACAGGAACAGATACGCAGTATTTT.

The chain's CDR3 is CSARRFSDALNYGYTF. CDR3 bases: TGCAGTGCTAGACGATTTTCTGACGCGTTGAACTATGGCTACACCTTC. V is TRBV20-1 and J is TRBJ1-2; no definite D call. V lost 2 bases and J lost 2, with 18 bases in between. Germline values: CDR1 DFQATT, CDR2 SNEGSKA (reference sequence). CDR3 size: 16 residues.

The rearrangement links TRBV6-2 or TRBV6-3 to TRBJ2-1; TRBD2 matches 10 bases. V lost 7 bases, J lost 3 bases, and 9 bases stayed unmatched. Per the germline V gene, CDR1 is MNHEY and CDR2 is SVGEGT. The CDR3 runs to 16 residues. CDR3 nucleotides: TGTGCCAGCACCACCCGGACTAGCGGAATCTACAATGAGCAGTTCTTC. This gives the protein CASTTRTSGIYNEQFF.

In its sample, this clonotype was seen a few times. The chain links TRBV10-3 to TRBJ1-2, with 10 bases matching TRBD1. The germline V gene encodes CDR1 ENHRY and CDR2 SYGVKD. Unmatched junction bases numbered 1, after V lost 0 bases and J lost 6 bases. This CDR3 has 14 residues. This chain's CDR3 is CAISESGTGDGYTF. The CDR3 DNA sequence: TGTGCCATCAGTGAGTCGGGGACAGGGGATGGCTACACCTTC.

This clonotype occurred once. V usage is TRBV6-5 and J usage is TRBJ1-5; D is unclear. Between the trimmed V and J ends, which lost 6 bases and 2 bases, there was a span of 11 bases. This CDR3 is built from 14 residues. The germline CDR1 and CDR2 sequences are MNHEY and SVGAGI. The CDR3 DNA follows: TGTGCCAGCAGACCAGCGATTGGCAATCAGCCCCAGCATTTT. It is translated as CASRPAIGNQPQHF.